The 10 T cell receptor beta chains reported below all come from one sample, sequenced in a study of metastatic and nonmetastatic thyroid tumors. TCRdb re-called the PCR reads via MiXCR. The table lists roughly 10,000 clones, approximately 33% of them singletons. All patients reached thyroid surgery having received no treatment beforehand. Sequencing was carried out using tumor tissue. All receptors derive from a female donor with papillary thyroid cancer or a benign thyroid nodule (not recorded which). Some clones in this sample may be carry-over from other donors' samples.

The J gene is TRBJ2-5, the V gene TRBV18; the D is unclear. The CDR3 runs to 12 residues. CDR1 and CDR2 from the germline V gene are KGHSH and LQKENI. V was cut by 4 bases and J by 4 bases, with 7 bases left in between. The CDR3 bases are TGTGCCAGCTCACTATCGCGAGAGACCCAGTACTTC. This gives the protein CASSLSRETQYF.

This clone was seen only a few times. The CDR3 loop reads CASSLAGGRREQYF. As DNA, the CDR3 is TGTGCCAGCAGTTTAGCGGGGGGTCGGCGCGAGCAGTACTTC. This chain uses TRBV12-3 or TRBV12-4 with TRBJ2-7, with a tentative D call TRBD2 (6 bases). This CDR3 region has 14 residues. V was pared by 0 bases and J by 6 bases, with 12 bases between.

This clone is classed as medium-sized. This sequence joins TRBV29-1 and TRBJ1-2, with no clear D. V dropped 4 bases and J dropped 4 bases, with 7 bases sitting between them. Per germline, CDR1 SQVTM and CDR2 ANQGSEA. This CDR3 has 11 amino acids. CDR3 in DNA: TGCAGCGTTGGTCATTTCTATGGCTACACCTTC. This encodes CSVGHFYGYTF.

The chain recombines TRBV4-1 with TRBJ1-4; 9 nucleotides match TRBD1. The CDR3 contains 16 residues. CDR1 is MGHRA, CDR2 YSYEKL, per germline. Trimming cost V 3 bases and J 8 bases; bases outside gene matches: 10. CDR3 loop: CASSQGLTGGWEKLFF. CDR3 nucleotide sequence: TGCGCCAGCAGCCAGGGGCTGACAGGGGGGTGGGAAAAACTGTTTTTT.

This rearrangement joins TRBV30 to TRBJ2-7, with D uncertain. CDR1 and CDR2 from the germline V gene are GTSNPN and SVGIG (reference sequence). V shed 0 bases and J shed 12 bases, with 12 bases lying between them. The CDR3 is 11 residues long. This CDR3 is CAWSVERTPYF. The CDR3 DNA follows: TGTGCCTGGAGTGTTGAACGGACCCCGTACTTC.

The V gene is TRBV5-4, the J gene TRBJ2-2; possible D gene TRBD1, 6 bases. CDR1 SGHNT and CDR2 YYREEE come from the germline V gene (reference sequence). The CDR3 is 15 residues long. With 1 base removed from V and 3 bases from J, the gap between germline ends came to 10 bases. This CDR3 reads CASSLRGSHTGELFF. CDR3 in DNA: TGTGCCAGCAGCTTGAGGGGGTCTCACACCGGGGAGCTGTTTTTT.

J is TRBJ1-2 and V is TRBV4-2; D is undetermined. Trimming removed 0 bases at V and 6 bases at J, with 14 bases between. From germline, CDR1 is LGHNA and CDR2 YNFKEQ. CDR3 size: 15 residues. The DNA for the CDR3 is TGTGCCAGCAGCCAAGATTTAACCGTTGGGAATGGCTACACCTTC. Its protein is CASSQDLTVGNGYTF.

The genes are TRBV19 and TRBJ2-7; 9 nucleotides match TRBD1. The CDR3 spans 19 residues. CDR1 is LNHDA and CDR2 is SQIVND in the germline V gene (reference sequence). V was pared by 8 bases and J by 4 bases, with 24 bases of the junction left unmatched. CDR3 DNA sequence: TGTGCCAGTGTGTTCCGGACAGGGGTCCCCAACCCCCCCGGGTACGAGCAGTACTTC. Its translation is CASVFRTGVPNPPGYEQYF.

This clone is judged medium-sized. The chain joins TRBV28 to TRBJ1-6, with D possibly TRBD1 on 5 matching bases. Trimming took 4 bases from V and 9 from J, leaving 22 bases between them. Germline CDR1 is MDHEN and CDR2 is SYDVKM. The CDR3 totals 17 residues. CDR3 DNA: TGTGCCAGCAGTTCCTTCTGGGACCTCCGAGGGCGTTCACCCCTCCACTTT. This encodes CASSSFWDLRGRSPLHF.

As to this clone: The junction does not match germline at one end; this may be a read error. This chain joins TRBV11-1 and TRBJ2-7; 9 nucleotides agree with TRBD1. The CDR3 loop spans 16 amino acids. CDR1 is SGHAT and CDR2 is FQDESV in the germline V gene (reference sequence). Written as DNA, the CDR3 is TGTGCCAGCATCTCGTGGGGACAGGGTTCCTCCTACGATCAGTACTTC. Amino acid sequence: CASISWGQGSSYDQYF.